These 8 T cell receptor beta chains originate from one sample sequenced in a study of T cells in Graves' hyperthyroidism and ophthalmopathy. Using RNA transcripts as the source, TCR beta CDR3 regions were amplified. The HTBI primer set was used in a first-round RT-PCR of the TCR CDR3. TCRdb independently ran MiXCR on the multiplex PCR reads; one entry per CDR3 protein. Found here are fewer than 850,000 distinct CDR3 sequences, 15% to 20% of them singletons; the top ten hold around 16%. The sequenced sample consisted of blood. The source of these receptors is a man aged 45-65 years with Graves' hyperthyroidism.

This clonotype was recorded a few times. This chain connects TRBV18 to TRBJ1-1, with D possibly being TRBD1 (6 bases). There are 17 residues in the CDR3. CDR1 KGHSH and CDR2 LQKENI come from the germline V gene. V gave up 0 bases and J gave up 0 bases, with 14 bases separating them. CDR3 residues: CASSPPGQGIMNTEAFF. CDR3 DNA: TGTGCCAGCTCACCACCGGGGCAGGGGATAATGAACACTGAAGCTTTCTTT.

The rearrangement uses TRBV27 and TRBJ1-2; 8 nucleotides line up with TRBD1. Unmatched junction bases numbered 7, after V lost 6 bases and J lost 4 bases. This CDR3 has 14 residues. The germline gives CDR1 MNHEY, CDR2 SMNVEV (reference sequence). CDR3 loop: CASSEQGGGYGYTF. DNA for the CDR3: TGTGCCAGCAGCGAACAGGGGGGTGGCTATGGCTACACCTTC.

V and J are TRBV3-1 and TRBJ2-5, with 14 bases lining up with TRBD2. The germline gives CDR1 LGHDT, CDR2 YNNKEL (reference sequence). V gave up 5 bases and J gave up 5 bases; unmatched junction bases: 10. The CDR3 spans 17 residues. CDR3 DNA sequence: TGTGCCAGCAGCGACGGGACTAGCGGGAGTTATTTGGAGACCCAGTACTTC. It yields the protein CASSDGTSGSYLETQYF.

This clonotype was counted between two and nine times. The genes are TRBV20-1 and TRBJ2-7; 7 nucleotides agree with TRBD1. Germline CDR1 reads DFQATT; CDR2 reads SNEGSKA (reference sequence). V gave up 3 bases and J gave up 2 bases; unmatched junction bases: 10. CDR3 length: 15 amino acids. The CDR3 nucleotides are TGCAGTGCTAGGGACACCTCGGGACAGACCTACGAGCAGTACTTC. It yields the protein CSARDTSGQTYEQYF.

The chain joins TRBV7-3 to TRBJ2-1; either TRBD1 or TRBD2 may supply D (5 bases each). The CDR3 is 12 amino acids. CDR1 and CDR2 (germline): SGHTA, FQGTGA. V dropped 4 bases and J dropped 7 bases, with 8 bases sitting between them. The CDR3 DNA follows: TGTGCCAGCAGCTCGTGGGGGAATGAGCAGTTCTTC. Translation: CASSSWGNEQFF.

The chain employs TRBV7-9 and TRBJ2-3, with 7 bases lining up with TRBD2. Trimming removed 0 bases from V and 2 bases from J; junction bases left unmatched: 5. The germline CDR1 and CDR2 sequences are SEHNR and FQNEAQ (reference sequence). This CDR3 spans 16 amino acids. The CDR3 is CASSLAGGSNTDTQYF. The CDR3 nucleotides read TGTGCCAGCAGCTTAGCTGGCGGGAGCAACACAGATACGCAGTATTTT.

This clonotype was observed at least ten times. This sequence joins TRBV30 and TRBJ2-2; TRBD1 might be the D (6 bases). CDR3 size: 14 residues. V lost 4 bases and J lost 1, with 10 bases in between. Germline V gene data show CDR1 as GTSNPN and CDR2 as SVGIG (reference sequence). DNA for the CDR3: TGTGCCTGGAACCCGGGACAGAACACCGGGGAGCTGTTTTTT. Amino acid sequence: CAWNPGQNTGELFF.

This clonotype was recorded many times. The chain recombines TRBV28 with TRBJ1-6; TRBD1 agrees at 7 bases. V dropped 5 bases and J dropped 5; count of bases not matched to a gene: 9. The V gene's germline CDR1 is MDHEN and CDR2 SYDVKM. The CDR3 length is 16 residues. In nucleotides, the CDR3 is TGTGCCAGCAGTGCGCGGGGACAGATCAATAATTCACCCCTCCACTTT. Its protein is CASSARGQINNSPLHF.